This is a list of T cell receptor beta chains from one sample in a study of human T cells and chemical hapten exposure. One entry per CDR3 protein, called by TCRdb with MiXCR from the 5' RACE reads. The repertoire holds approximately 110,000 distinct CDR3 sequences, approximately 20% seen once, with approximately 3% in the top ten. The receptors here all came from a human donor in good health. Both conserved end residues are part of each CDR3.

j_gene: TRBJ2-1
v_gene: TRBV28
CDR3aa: CASSRRLAGDNEQFF

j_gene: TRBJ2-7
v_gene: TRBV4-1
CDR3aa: CASSQQTSGVVGEQYF

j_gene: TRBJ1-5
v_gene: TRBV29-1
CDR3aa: CSVSHSGTGSNQPQHF

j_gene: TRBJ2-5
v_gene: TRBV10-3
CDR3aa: CAISGTSGTQETQYF

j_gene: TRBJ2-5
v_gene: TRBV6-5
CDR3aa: CASSYGLAGGQETQYF

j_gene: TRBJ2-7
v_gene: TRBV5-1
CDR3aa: CASSLTRAEDEQYF

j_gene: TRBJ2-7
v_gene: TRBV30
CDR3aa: CAWRSSYEQYF

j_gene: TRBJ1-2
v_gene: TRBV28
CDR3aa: CASTTGQGNYGYTF

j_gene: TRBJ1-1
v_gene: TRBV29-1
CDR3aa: CSVERGRRDTEAFF

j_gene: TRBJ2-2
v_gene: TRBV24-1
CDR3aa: CATSDHSQPPNTGELFF

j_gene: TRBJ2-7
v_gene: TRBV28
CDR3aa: CASSPHPSYEQYF

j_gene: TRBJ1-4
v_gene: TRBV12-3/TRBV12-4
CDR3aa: CASSFGPRLFF

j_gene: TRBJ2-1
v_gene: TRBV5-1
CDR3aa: CASSTTGNNEQFF

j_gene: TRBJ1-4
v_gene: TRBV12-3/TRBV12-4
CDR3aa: CASSLAWDLVGGNEKLFF

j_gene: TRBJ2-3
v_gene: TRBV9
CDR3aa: CASSQAGAGLGTDTQYF

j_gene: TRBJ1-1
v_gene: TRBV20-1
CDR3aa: CSATPGQGLNTEAFF

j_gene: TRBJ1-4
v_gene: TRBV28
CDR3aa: CASSFPGQGVEKLFF

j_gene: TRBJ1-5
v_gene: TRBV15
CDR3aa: CATSIRTGAAHQPQHF

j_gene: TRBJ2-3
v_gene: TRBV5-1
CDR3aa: CASSSRGQADTQYF

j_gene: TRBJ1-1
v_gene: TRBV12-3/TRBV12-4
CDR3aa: CASRLGGGTEAFF

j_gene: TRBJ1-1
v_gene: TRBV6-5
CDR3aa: CASRELGHTEAFF

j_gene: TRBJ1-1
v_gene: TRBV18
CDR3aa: CASSPGQESLTFF

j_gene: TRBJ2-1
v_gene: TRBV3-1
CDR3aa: CASSQDRGLAGDLYNEQFF

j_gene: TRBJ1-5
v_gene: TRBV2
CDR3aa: CASSPSLQPQHF